This is a list of T cell receptor beta chains from one sample in a study of blood T cells in healthy people across ages. In TCRdb, the 5' RACE reads were re-called with MiXCR into one record per CDR3 protein. Of fewer than 650,000 distinct CDR3 sequences in the sample, around a quarter were seen once. These same records also appear under a second study, on T cells of mothers and their children.

The specimen sequenced was blood. The receptors were gathered from a boy younger than 10 in good health. Both conserved end residues are trimmed from each CDR3. Each record gives: J gene, D gene, V gene, CDR3 protein. D genes are given only for firm matches.

TRBJ2-4 | . | TRBV20-1 | SARKPGTPVAKNIQY
TRBJ2-1 | . | TRBV20-1 | SARDTAGIYNEQF
TRBJ2-5 | . | TRBV2 | ASRKEQTQY
TRBJ2-1 | TRBD2 | TRBV14 | ASSQELAQYNEQF
TRBJ2-7 | . | TRBV27 | ASSLSMAVGEQH
TRBJ2-1 | TRBD2 | TRBV5-5 | ASSISGRGYNEQF
TRBJ2-7 | TRBD2 | TRBV20-1 | SARLALAGMYEQY
TRBJ2-3 | TRBD2 | TRBV5-1 | ASSLSWLAGGQRTSQY
TRBJ2-6 | . | TRBV7-6 | ASSLRRGSGANVLT
TRBJ1-5 | . | TRBV4-3 | ASSQDIGGLNQPQH
TRBJ2-7 | . | TRBV12-5 | ASGLEATLSYEQY
TRBJ1-1 | . | TRBV5-5 | ASSLYWNTEAF
TRBJ1-2 | . | TRBV18 | ASSHSLTEGNYGYT
TRBJ2-5 | TRBD2 | TRBV6-1 | ASSEAPSGPYQETQY
TRBJ2-5 | . | TRBV20-1 | SASTASLRETQY
TRBJ2-3 | TRBD2 | TRBV20-1 | SAVPGLATDTQY
TRBJ2-3 | TRBD2 | TRBV11-2 | ASSFRLAGGPGLRTDTQY
TRBJ2-5 | TRBD2 | TRBV7-2 | ASSLEAAGYLTTQY
TRBJ2-4 | . | TRBV9 | ASSVATGRENIQY
TRBJ2-1 | . | TRBV5-1 | ASSSNTGVYNEQF
TRBJ2-4 | . | TRBV25-1 | ASSDRGGHLAKNIQY
TRBJ2-7 | . | TRBV15 | ATSRELGGLSYEQY
TRBJ2-7 | . | TRBV27 | ASSFKATYEQY
TRBJ2-3 | . | TRBV10-3 | AISSFSTDTQY
TRBJ2-1 | TRBD2 | TRBV2 | AITTSGGAYNEQF
TRBJ2-7 | . | TRBV4-3 | ASSRIARGPEGEQY
TRBJ1-3 | . | TRBV12-3/TRBV12-4 | ASSQQGISGNTIY
TRBJ2-3 | . | TRBV7-9 | ASSSGTSIRDTQY
TRBJ2-5 | TRBD1 | TRBV9 | ASSPRTGEETQY
TRBJ2-2 | . | TRBV6-2/TRBV6-3 | ASRSEGDTGELF
TRBJ1-2 | . | TRBV6-6 | ASRSSGTGYT
TRBJ2-1 | . | TRBV29-1 | SHGQSSYNEQF
. | TRBD1 | TRBV27 | ASSIKGQGAGETQY